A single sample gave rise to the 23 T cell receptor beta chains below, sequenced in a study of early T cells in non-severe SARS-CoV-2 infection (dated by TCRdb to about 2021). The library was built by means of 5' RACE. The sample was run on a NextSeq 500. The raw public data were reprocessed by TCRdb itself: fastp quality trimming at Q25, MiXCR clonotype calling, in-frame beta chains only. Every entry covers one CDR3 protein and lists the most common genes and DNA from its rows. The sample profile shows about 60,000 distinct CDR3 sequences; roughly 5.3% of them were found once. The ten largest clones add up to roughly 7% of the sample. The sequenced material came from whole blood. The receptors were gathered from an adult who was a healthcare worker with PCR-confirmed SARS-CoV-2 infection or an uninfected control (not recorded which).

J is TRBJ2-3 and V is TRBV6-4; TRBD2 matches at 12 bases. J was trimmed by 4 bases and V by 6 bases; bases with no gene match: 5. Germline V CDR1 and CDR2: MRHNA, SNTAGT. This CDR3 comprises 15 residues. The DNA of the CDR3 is TGTGCCAGCAGCGCGGGGACTAGCGGGCCAGATACGCAGTATTTT. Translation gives CASSAGTSGPDTQYF.

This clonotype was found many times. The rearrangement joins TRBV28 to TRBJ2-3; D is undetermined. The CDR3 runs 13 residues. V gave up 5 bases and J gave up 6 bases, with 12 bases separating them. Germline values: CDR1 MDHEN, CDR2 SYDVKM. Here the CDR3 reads CASSTAPWDTQYF. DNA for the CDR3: TGTGCCAGCAGTACCGCCCCCTGGGATACGCAGTATTTT.

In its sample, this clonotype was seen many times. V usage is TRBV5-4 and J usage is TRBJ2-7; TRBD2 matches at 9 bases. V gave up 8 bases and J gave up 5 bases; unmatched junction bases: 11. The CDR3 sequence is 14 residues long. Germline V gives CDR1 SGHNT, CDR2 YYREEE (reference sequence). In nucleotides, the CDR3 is TGTGCCAGTATGGTGGCGGGAGGGCCCGACGAGCAGTACTTC. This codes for CASMVAGGPDEQYF. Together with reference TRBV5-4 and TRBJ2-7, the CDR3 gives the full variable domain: ETGVTQSPTHLIKTRGQQVTLRCSSQSGHNTVSWYQQALGQGPQFIFQYYREEENGRGNFPPRFSGLQFPNYSSELNVNALELDDSALYLCASMVAGGPDEQYFGPGTRLTVT.

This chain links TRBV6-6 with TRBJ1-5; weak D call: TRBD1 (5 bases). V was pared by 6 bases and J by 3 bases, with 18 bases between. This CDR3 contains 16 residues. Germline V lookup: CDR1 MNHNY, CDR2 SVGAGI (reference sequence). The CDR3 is CASSPGGEGFNQPQHF. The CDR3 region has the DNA TGTGCCAGCAGCCCCGGGGGTGAGGGTTTCAATCAGCCCCAGCATTTT.

CDR3 amino acids: CSATWGGNTEAFF. The DNA of the CDR3 is TGCAGTGCTACCTGGGGGGGAAACACTGAAGCTTTCTTT. This chain uses TRBV20-1 with TRBJ1-1; D is perhaps TRBD1 (5 bases). V was pared by 4 bases and J by 2 bases, with 11 bases between. Germline values: CDR1 DFQATT, CDR2 SNEGSKA (reference sequence). The CDR3 contains 13 residues.

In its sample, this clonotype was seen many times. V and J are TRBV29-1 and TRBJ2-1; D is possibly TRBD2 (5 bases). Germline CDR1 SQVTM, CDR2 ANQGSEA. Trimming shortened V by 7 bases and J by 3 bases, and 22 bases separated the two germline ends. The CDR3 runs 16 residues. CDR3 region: CSGFPAREGGYNEQFF. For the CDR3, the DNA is TGCAGCGGATTTCCCGCACGTGAAGGAGGCTACAATGAGCAGTTCTTC.

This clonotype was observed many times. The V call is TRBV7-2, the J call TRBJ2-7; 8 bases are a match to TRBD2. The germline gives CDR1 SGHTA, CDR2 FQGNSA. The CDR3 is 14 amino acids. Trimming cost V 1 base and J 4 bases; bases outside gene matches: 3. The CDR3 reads CASSLGTSLYEQYF. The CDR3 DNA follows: TGTGCCAGCAGCTTAGGGACTAGCTTGTACGAGCAGTACTTC.

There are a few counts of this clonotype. The DNA for the CDR3 is TGCAGTGTTTGGACTAGCGGGGGTTCTAGCACAGATACGCAGTATTTT. This encodes CSVWTSGGSSTDTQYF. The chain combines TRBV20-1 with TRBJ2-3, with 13 bases fitting TRBD2. The CDR3 totals 16 residues. Germline assignment: CDR1 DFQATT and CDR2 SNEGSKA (reference sequence). The junction had 7 bases not matched to a gene; V was cut back by 7 bases and J by 0 bases.

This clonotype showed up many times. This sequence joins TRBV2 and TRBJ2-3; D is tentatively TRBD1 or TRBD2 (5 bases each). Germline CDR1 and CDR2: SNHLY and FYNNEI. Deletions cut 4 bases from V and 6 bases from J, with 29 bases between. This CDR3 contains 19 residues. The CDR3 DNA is TGTGCCAGCAGTGGGGGGAGACATGGCGGGCAGAGGTTTTCGGATACGCAGTATTTT. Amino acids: CASSGGRHGGQRFSDTQYF.

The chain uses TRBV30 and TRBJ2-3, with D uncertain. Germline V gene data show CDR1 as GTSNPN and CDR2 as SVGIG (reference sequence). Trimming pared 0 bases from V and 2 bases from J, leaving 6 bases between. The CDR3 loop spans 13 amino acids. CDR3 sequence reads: CAWSVQNTDTQYF. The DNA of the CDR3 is TGTGCCTGGAGTGTGCAAAACACAGATACGCAGTATTTT. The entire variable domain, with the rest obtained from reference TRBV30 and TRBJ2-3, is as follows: SQTIHQWPATLVQPVGSPLSLECTVEGTSNPNLYWYRQAAGRGLQLLFYSVGIGQISSEVPQNLSASRPQDRQFILSSKKLLLSDSGFYLCAWSVQNTDTQYFGPGTRLTVL.

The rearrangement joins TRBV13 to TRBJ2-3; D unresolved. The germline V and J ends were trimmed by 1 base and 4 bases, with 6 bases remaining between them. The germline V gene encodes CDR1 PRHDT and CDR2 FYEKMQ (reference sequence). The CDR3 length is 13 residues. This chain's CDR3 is CASSLESADTQYF. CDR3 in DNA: TGTGCCAGCAGCTTAGAGAGCGCAGATACGCAGTATTTT. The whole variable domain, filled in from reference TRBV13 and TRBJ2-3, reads AAGVIQSPRHLIKEKRETATLKCYPIPRHDTVYWYQQGPGQDPQFLISFYEKMQSDKGSIPDRFSAQQFSDYHSELNMSSLELGDSALYFCASSLESADTQYFGPGTRLTVL.

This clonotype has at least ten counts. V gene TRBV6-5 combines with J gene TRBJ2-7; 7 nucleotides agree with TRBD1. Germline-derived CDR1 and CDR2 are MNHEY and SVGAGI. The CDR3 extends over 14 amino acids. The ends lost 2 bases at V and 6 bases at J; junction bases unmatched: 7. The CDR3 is CASSYEGAQPEQYF. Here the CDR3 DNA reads TGTGCCAGCAGTTACGAGGGGGCACAGCCCGAGCAGTACTTC.

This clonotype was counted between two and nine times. The CDR3 sequence: CASSSAGTDYEQYF. As DNA, the CDR3 is TGTGCCAGCAGCTCAGCCGGGACAGACTACGAGCAGTACTTC. V and J are TRBV7-6 and TRBJ2-7, with 7 bases fitting TRBD1. The CDR3 length is 14 residues. Trimming at V came to 4 bases and at J to 3 bases, leaving 6 bases not matched to a gene. Germline loops: CDR1 SGHVS, CDR2 FNYEAQ.

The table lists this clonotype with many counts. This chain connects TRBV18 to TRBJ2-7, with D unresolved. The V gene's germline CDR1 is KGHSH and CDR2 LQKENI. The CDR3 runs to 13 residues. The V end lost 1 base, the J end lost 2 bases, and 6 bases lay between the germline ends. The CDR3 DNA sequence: TGTGCCAGCTCACCACGACTTCCCTACGAGCAGTACTTC. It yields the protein CASSPRLPYEQYF.

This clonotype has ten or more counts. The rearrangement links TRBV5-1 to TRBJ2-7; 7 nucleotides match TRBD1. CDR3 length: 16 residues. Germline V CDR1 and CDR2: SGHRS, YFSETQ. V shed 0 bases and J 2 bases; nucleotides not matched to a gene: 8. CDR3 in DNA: TGCGCCAGCAGCTTGGGACCCTCCGGGACAGCCTACGAGCAGTACTTC. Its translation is CASSLGPSGTAYEQYF.

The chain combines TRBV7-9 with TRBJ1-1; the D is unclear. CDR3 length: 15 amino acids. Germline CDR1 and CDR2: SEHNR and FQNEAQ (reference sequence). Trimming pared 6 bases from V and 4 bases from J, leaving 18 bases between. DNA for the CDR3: TGTGCCAGCAGTTTCTTTCAGGTAGTGGGCACTGAAGCTTTCTTT. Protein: CASSFFQVVGTEAFF.

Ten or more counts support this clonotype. The CDR3 loop reads CASSKFRGNNSPLHF. The CDR3 DNA is TGTGCCAGCAGCAAATTTCGGGGGAATAATTCACCCCTCCACTTT. V usage is TRBV21-1 and J usage is TRBJ1-6; TRBD1 is taken as the D call from the table, unchecked against the DNA. TRBV21-1 is given as a pseudogene. The CDR3 has 15 residues.

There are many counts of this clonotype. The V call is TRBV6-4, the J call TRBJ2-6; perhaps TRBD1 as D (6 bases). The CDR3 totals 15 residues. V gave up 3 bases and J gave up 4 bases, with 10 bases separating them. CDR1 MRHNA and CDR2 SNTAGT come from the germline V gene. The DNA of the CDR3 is TGTGCCAGCAGTGAACAGGGCTCGGGGGCCAACGTCCTGACTTTC. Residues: CASSEQGSGANVLTF.

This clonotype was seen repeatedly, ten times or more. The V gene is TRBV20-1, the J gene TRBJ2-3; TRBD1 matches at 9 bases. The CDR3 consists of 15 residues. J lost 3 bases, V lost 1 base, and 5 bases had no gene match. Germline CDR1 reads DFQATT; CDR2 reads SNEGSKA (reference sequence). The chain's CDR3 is CSARGGQGTTDTQYF. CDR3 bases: TGCAGTGCTAGAGGAGGACAGGGGACGACAGATACGCAGTATTTT.

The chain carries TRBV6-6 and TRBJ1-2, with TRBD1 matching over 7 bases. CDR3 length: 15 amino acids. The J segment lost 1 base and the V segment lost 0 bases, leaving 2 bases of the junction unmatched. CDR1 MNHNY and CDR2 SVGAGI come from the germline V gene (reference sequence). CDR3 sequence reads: CASSYSGQSNYGYTF. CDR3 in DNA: TGTGCCAGCAGTTACTCGGGACAGAGTAACTATGGCTACACCTTC.

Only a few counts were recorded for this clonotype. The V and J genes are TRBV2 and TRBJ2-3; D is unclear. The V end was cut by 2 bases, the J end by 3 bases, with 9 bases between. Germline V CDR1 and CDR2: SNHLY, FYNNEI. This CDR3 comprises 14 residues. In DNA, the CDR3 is TGTGCCAGCAGTGAACCAGGCTTGACAGATACGCAGTATTTT. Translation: CASSEPGLTDTQYF.

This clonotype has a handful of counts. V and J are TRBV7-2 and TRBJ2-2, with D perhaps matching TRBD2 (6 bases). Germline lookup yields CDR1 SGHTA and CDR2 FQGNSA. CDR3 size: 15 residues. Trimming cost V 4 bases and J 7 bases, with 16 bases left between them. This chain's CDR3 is CASSSFGVGGGELFF. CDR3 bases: TGTGCCAGCAGCTCGTTCGGAGTGGGGGGCGGGGAGCTGTTTTTT. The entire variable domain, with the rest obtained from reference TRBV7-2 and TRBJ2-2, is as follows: GAGVSQSPSNKVTEKGKDVELRCDPISGHTALYWYRQSLGQGLEFLIYFQGNSAPDKSGLPSDRFSAERTGGSVSTLTIQRTQQEDSAVYLCASSSFGVGGGELFFGEGSRLTVL.

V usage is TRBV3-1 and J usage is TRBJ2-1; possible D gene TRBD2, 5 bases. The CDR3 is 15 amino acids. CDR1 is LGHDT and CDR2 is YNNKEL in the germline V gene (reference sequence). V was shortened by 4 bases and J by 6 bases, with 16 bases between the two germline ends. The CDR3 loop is CASSPYFSGSNEQFF. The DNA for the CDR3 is TGTGCCAGCAGCCCCTACTTCAGCGGTTCCAATGAGCAGTTCTTC.